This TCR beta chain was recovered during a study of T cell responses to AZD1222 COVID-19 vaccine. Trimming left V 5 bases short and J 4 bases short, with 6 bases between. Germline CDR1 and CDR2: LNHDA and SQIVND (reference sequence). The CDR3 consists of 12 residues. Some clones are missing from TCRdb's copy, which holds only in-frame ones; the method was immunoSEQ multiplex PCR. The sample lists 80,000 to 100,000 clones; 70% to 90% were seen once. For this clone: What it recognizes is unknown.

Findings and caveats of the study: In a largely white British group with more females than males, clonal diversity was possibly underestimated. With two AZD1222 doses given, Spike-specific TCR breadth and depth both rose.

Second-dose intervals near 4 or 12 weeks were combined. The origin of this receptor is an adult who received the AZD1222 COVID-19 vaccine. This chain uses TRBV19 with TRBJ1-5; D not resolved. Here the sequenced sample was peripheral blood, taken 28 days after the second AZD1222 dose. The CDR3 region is CASSDNNQPQHF. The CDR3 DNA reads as TGTGCCAGTAGTGACAATAATCAGCCCCAGCATTTT. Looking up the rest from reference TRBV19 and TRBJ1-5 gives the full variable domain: DGGITQSPKYLFRKEGQNVTLSCEQNLNHDAMYWYRQDPGQGLRLIYYSQIVNDFQKGDIAEGYSVSREKKESFPLTVTSAQKNPTAFYLCASSDNNQPQHFGDGTRLSIL.